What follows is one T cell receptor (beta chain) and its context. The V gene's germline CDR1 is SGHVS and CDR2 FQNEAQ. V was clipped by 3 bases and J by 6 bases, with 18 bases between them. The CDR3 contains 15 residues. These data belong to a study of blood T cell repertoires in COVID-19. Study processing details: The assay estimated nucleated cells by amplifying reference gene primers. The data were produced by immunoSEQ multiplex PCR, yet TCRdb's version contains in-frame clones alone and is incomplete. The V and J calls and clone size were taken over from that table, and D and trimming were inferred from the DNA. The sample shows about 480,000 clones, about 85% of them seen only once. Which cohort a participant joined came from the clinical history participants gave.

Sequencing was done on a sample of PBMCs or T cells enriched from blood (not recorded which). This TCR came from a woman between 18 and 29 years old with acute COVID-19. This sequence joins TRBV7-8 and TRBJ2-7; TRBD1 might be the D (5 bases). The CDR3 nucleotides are TGTGCCAGCAGCTTTCGCGCTAACTCAGGGTCCGAGCAGTACTTC. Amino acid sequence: CASSFRANSGSEQYF.